The clone carrying this TCR beta chain was recorded many times. The sample belongs to a study of T cells in Graves' hyperthyroidism and ophthalmopathy. The germline V gene has CDR1 SGHTA and CDR2 FQGTGA. V gave up 1 base and J gave up 2 bases; unmatched junction bases: 7. The CDR3 length is 16 residues. Researchers amplified the TCR beta CDR3 regions from RNA transcripts. Researchers ran a first-round RT-PCR on the TCR CDR3 using the HTBI primer set. From the multiplex PCR reads, TCRdb called clonotypes with MiXCR, one entry per CDR3 protein. The table has some 490,000 distinct CDR3 sequences, 22% seen once.

Source material: blood. V is TRBV7-3 and J is TRBJ2-5; TRBD2 matches 7 bases. This clonotype was obtained from an older woman with Graves' ophthalmopathy. In DNA form, the CDR3 reads TGTGCCAGCAGCTTAATTCGGCTAGCGGTACAAGAGACCCAGTACTTC. Amino acids: CASSLIRLAVQETQYF. Supplemented by reference TRBV7-3 and TRBJ2-5, the full variable domain reads GAGVSQTPSNKVTEKGKYVELRCDPISGHTALYWYRQSLGQGPEFLIYFQGTGAADDSGLPNDRFFAVRPEGSVSTLKIQRTERGDSAVYLCASSLIRLAVQETQYFGPGTRLLVL.